This TCR beta chain was observed in a study of blood T cell repertoires in COVID-19. Study-level background: Acute and convalescent COVID-19 specimens originated in the United States, Italy and Spain. From T cells, B-cell-depleted T cells, or PBMCs came the material, which was cDNA or gDNA.

CDR1 and CDR2 from the germline V gene are MNHEY and SVGAGI. This CDR3 region has 13 residues. Trimming shortened V by 8 bases and J by 0 bases, and 7 bases separated the two germline ends. In the original processing: Reference gene primers were amplified, and this amplification served to estimate nucleated cell counts. Repertoires were generated with immunoSEQ multiplex PCR, while TCRdb's copy carries only in-frame clones and drops some. V and J calls and clone size are given by that table; D and trimming were obtained from the DNA. The table has 250,000 to 350,000 clones, approximately 90% seen once.

The receptor comes from a woman aged 55-70 years with acute or convalescent COVID-19. Sequences were obtained from peripheral blood. The J gene is TRBJ2-2, the V gene TRBV6-5, with D unresolved. DNA for the CDR3: TGTGCCAGCCGCGAAACGAACACCGGGGAGCTGTTTTTT. It codes for CASRETNTGELFF.